This T cell receptor (beta chain) was captured by sequencing in a study of T cell repertoires in cytomegalovirus infection. On the study more broadly: Matching HLA type, along with CMV infection, was indicated by public TCR beta signatures.

Whole-study results and caveats: CMV-specific HLA-C-restricted TCR beta clonotypes dominated the ex vivo response. Summed frequency of shared TCR beta families picked out CMV carriers who also had the relevant HLA.

TCRdb called the reads again in MiXCR, with one record for every CDR3 protein. This table holds about 140,000 distinct CDR3 sequences, roughly 6.5% found once. This clonotype was detected ten times or more. What it binds is not known. Sequencing input: PBMCs. The source is a human donor in good health (CMV status not recorded). Some clones in this sample may be carry-over from other donors' samples.

For the CDR3, the DNA is TGTGCCAGCAGTGATATAGGGAGGGGTGGCTACACCTTC. Translated, it gives CASSDIGRGGYTF. The chain is built from TRBV2 and TRBJ1-2; D may be TRBD1 (5 bases). Deletions cut 3 bases from V and 7 bases from J, with 12 bases between. In germline, CDR1 is SNHLY, CDR2 FYNNEI. The CDR3 runs to 13 residues.